This note documents a single T cell receptor beta chain sequence. The antigen remains unidentified. TCRdb redid the calling of the 5' RACE reads with MiXCR, one entry per CDR3 protein. The table records 90,000 to 120,000 distinct CDR3 sequences, about 24% of them present only once. The data belong to a study of CD8 T cells in ankylosing spondylitis. Germline CDR1 is SGHRS and CDR2 is YFSETQ. Trimming removed 0 bases from V and 6 bases from J; junction bases left unmatched: 9. CDR3 length: 17 residues. The study's findings and limits: In ankylosing spondylitis blood, a motif of about eight highly homologous TCR beta variants appeared characteristic. Matched ankylosing spondylitis synovial fluid reportedly contained a significantly enriched population of disease-linked clones.

Sequenced material: synovial fluid, either unsorted or a sorted T cell fraction (not recorded which). V and J are TRBV5-1 and TRBJ2-1; 10 positions match TRBD2. The sequence was obtained from a male donor with ankylosing spondylitis. The CDR3 nucleotides read TGCGCCAGCAGCTTGGGGCCTAGCGGGAGACAAAGCAATGAGCAGTTCTTC. It translates to CASSLGPSGRQSNEQFF.